The entry below gives a single TCR beta chain sequence along with its context. The antigen remains unidentified. Researchers ran the PCR with 60 Vbeta and 13 Jbeta primers. The assay was immunoSEQ multiplex PCR, and TCRdb's table has in-frame clones only and misses some. The sample lists approximately 150,000 clones, around 9.6% occurring once. The data derive from a study of cytomegalovirus exposure and HLA in healthy donors. At the level of the study: Inside one of the first data releases sat 80 million to 95 million unique TCRs taken from HLA-typed donors.

Points from the study as a whole: An analysis done earlier found most TCR beta V segments productive about 87% or about 30% of the time.

Germline CDR1 is MDHEN and CDR2 is SYDVKM. Trimming at V came to 6 bases and at J to 4 bases, leaving 11 bases not matched to a gene. The CDR3 is 16 amino acids. The TCR was taken from a male donor in good health and CMV-seronegative. The specimen sequenced was PBMCs. This chain uses TRBV28 with TRBJ1-1; TRBD1 aligns across 10 bases. As DNA, the CDR3 is TGTGCCAGCAGGCTCCGGACAGGGGGGATGTTCACTGAAGCTTTCTTT. This encodes CASRLRTGGMFTEAFF.